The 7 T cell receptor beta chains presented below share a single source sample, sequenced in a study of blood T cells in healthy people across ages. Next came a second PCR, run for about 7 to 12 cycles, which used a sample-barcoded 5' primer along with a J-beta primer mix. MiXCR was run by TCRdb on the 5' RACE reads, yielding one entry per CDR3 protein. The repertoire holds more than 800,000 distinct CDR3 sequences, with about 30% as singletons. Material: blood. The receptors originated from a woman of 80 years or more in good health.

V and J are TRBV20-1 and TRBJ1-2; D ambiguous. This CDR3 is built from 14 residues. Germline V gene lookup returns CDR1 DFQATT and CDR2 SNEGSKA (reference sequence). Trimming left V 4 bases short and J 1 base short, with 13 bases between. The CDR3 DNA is TGCAGTGCTAAGGAACAGAATATTAACTATGGCTACACCTTC. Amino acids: CSAKEQNINYGYTF.

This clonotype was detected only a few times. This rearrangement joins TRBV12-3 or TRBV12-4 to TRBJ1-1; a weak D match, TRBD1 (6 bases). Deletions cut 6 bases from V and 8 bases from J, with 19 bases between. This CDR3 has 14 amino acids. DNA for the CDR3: TGTGCCAGCAGAAATCAGGGGACTACCCGAGAAGCTTTCTTT. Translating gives CASRNQGTTREAFF.

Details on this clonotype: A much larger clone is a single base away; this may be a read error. The CDR3 spells CASSPISSEQYF. The CDR3 DNA reads TGTGCCAGTAGCCCAATCTCGAGTGAGCAGTACTTC. The V and J genes are TRBV19 and TRBJ2-7, with no clear D. The germline V gene encodes CDR1 LNHDA and CDR2 SQIVND (reference sequence). V lost 6 bases, J lost 7 bases, and 13 bases lay in between. The length of the CDR3 is 12 residues.

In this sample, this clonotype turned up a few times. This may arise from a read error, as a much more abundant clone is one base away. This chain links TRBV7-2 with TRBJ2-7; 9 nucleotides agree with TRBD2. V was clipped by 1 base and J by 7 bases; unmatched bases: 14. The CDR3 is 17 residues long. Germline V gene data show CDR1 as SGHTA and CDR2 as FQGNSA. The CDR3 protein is CASSLEYSGGSYNEQYF. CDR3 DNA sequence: TGTGCCAGCAGCTTAGAGTATAGCGGGGGTTCCTACAATGAGCAGTACTTC.

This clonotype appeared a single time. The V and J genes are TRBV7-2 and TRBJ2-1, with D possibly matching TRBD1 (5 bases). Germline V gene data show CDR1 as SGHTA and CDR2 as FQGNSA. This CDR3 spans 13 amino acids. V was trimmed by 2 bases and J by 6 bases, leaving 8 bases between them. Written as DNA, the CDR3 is TGTGCCAGCAGCTTAAACCAGGGCAATGAGCAGTTCTTC. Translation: CASSLNQGNEQFF. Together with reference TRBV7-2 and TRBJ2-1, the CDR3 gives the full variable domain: GAGVSQSPSNKVTEKGKDVELRCDPISGHTALYWYRQSLGQGLEFLIYFQGNSAPDKSGLPSDRFSAERTGGSVSTLTIQRTQQEDSAVYLCASSLNQGNEQFFGPGTRLTVL.

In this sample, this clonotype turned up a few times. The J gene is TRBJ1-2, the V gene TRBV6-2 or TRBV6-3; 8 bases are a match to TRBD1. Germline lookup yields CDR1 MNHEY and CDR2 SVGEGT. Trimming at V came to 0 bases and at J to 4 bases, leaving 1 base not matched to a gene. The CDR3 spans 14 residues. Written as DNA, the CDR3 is TGTGCCAGCAGTTACTCCGGACAGGGCTATGGCTACACCTTC. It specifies CASSYSGQGYGYTF.

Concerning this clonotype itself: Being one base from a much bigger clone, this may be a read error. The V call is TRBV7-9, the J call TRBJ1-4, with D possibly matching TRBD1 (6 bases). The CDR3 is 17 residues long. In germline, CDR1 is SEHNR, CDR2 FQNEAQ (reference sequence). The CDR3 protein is CASSFFFGTPTNEKPFF. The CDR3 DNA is TGTGCCAGCAGCTTCTTTTTCGGGACACCAACTAATGAAAAACCGTTTTTT.